This paragraph covers one T cell receptor (beta chain) sequence. Its specific antigen is unknown. It has no much larger one-base neighbor in the sample; base qualities were not kept. The CDR3 runs 17 amino acids, cysteine and phenylalanine included. CDR3 DNA only is kept here, 51 bases in frame from base 1. The germline V gene supplies CDR1 SGDLS and CDR2 YYNGEE. V ends up 4 bases short and J 8 bases short, with an unmatched junction base count of 16. The immunoSEQ Assay, a bias-controlled multiplex PCR, was used to amplify TCRbeta CDR3 regions from genomic DNA. On the authors' methods: Nucleated cell counts per sample were estimated from amplification of reference gene primers within the assay. Sequence reads were collapsed and filtered to measure the absolute abundance of every unique TCRbeta CDR3 rearrangement. Productive Simpson clonality was computed per sample as the square root of Simpson's diversity index over productive rearrangements. Imported from immuneACCESS, the table was reduced by TCRdb to in-frame sequences with V and J called. These copies leave out some clones; in studies compared against another copy, an unresolved V gene accounts for under half, and the cause of the remainder is not known. That table is the source of V, J and clone size, and D and trimming were worked out from the DNA. The sample table holds 200,000 to 250,000 clones, of which 70% to 90% were seen once. Approximately 12% of the sample is in the top ten clones.

The record originates from a study of blood T cell repertoires in COVID-19 (dated by TCRdb to the early 2020s). Study-level background: Collaborator samples came from the United States, Italy and Spain and covered acute and convalescent phases of COVID-19. The repertoires were made available in a free public database intended to serve as a resource for research on the immune response to SARS-CoV-2. Sample metadata almost always included a de-identified subject ID, COVID-19 status, age in years and sex. Where available, HLA class I and class II types were obtained from metadata supplied by the sample provider rather than from assay-based typing. Subjects who had been exposed to COVID-19, were actively infected with it, or had recovered from it provided the deeply sampled blood TCRbeta repertoires that made up the dataset. The material from the prospective study consisted of cDNA or gDNA derived from T cells, B-cell-depleted T cells, or PBMCs. Samples were obtained from the ongoing ImmuneRACE study (first 160 participants) and from 1,254 subjects provided by 6 global collaborators. Paper-wide results and their limitations: How much clinical and demographic metadata was included differed by source and by participant, and the metadata was provided uncurated.

Another Seattle source contributed samples from volunteer blood donors who had recovered from COVID-19. Each collaborating institution followed its own protocols to collect whole blood in K2EDTA tubes. Collaborator samples were shipped for TCRbeta analysis as frozen whole blood, isolated PBMCs, or DNA extracted from either sample type. This TCR was recovered from a woman under 30 who had recovered from COVID-19. Input material: peripheral blood. Recombination joined TRBV9 with TRBJ2-1; the central 9 bases match TRBD2. The CDR3 corresponds to CASSIPGVREGQDEQFF. The DNA is as follows: TGTGCCAGCAGCATCCCGGGGGTGCGGGAGGGCCAAGATGAGCAGTTCTTC.